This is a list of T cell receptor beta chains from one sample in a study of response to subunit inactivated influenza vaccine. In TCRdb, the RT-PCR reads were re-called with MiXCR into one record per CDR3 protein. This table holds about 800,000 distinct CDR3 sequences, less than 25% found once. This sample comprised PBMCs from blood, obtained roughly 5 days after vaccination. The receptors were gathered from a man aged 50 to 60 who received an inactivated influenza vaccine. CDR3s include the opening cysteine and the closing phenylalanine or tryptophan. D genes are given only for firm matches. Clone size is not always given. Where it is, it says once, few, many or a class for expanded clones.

CASREGQQFTDTQYF TGTGCCAGCAGGGAGGGACAACAGTTCACAGATACGCAGTATTTT 15 few TRBV6-1 NA TRBJ2-3
CASSGLSAGGLNEQFF TGTGCCAGCAGCGGCCTGAGCGCGGGAGGGCTCAATGAGCAGTTCTTC 16 few TRBV2 TRBD2 TRBJ2-1
CASSWSGGGNEQFF TGTGCCAGCAGCTGGTCAGGGGGCGGGAATGAGCAGTTCTTC 14 NA TRBV11-2 TRBD1 TRBJ2-1
CSARRDFYNEQFF TGCAGTGCTAGAAGAGACTTCTACAATGAGCAGTTCTTC 13 NA TRBV20-1 NA TRBJ2-1
CAISARTGQETQYF TGTGCCATCAGTGCGAGGACAGGTCAAGAGACCCAGTACTTC 14 NA TRBV10-3 TRBD1 TRBJ2-5
CSAARDRDTPLHF TGCAGTGCCGCCCGGGACAGGGATACACCCCTCCACTTT 13 NA TRBV20-1 TRBD1 TRBJ1-6
CASRAGGPFTDTQYF TGTGCCAGCAGGGCGGGGGGTCCCTTCACAGATACGCAGTATTTT 15 few TRBV5-6 TRBD2 TRBJ2-3
CASSPKIYGNTIYF TGTGCCAGCTCACCAAAAATTTATGGAAACACCATATATTTT 14 few TRBV18 NA TRBJ1-3
CASSQTGWGYEQYF TGTGCCAGCAGCCAAACAGGTTGGGGCTACGAGCAGTACTTC 14 NA TRBV7-2 NA TRBJ2-7
CSARHRGQSGRAPGNEQFF TGCAGTGCTAGACACAGGGGGCAGAGCGGGAGGGCCCCGGGGAATGAGCAGTTCTTC 19 few TRBV20-1 NA TRBJ2-1
CATSRDRGRGEQYF TGTGCCACCAGCCGTGACAGGGGGCGCGGCGAGCAGTACTTC 14 few TRBV15 TRBD1 TRBJ2-7
CASSPRRLAGGPTISHNEQFF TGTGCCAGTAGTCCTCGACGACTAGCGGGAGGCCCCACCATTAGCCACAATGAGCAGTTCTTC 21 NA TRBV19 TRBD2 TRBJ2-1
CASSSGRAEAEQFF TGCGCCAGCAGCTCAGGACGGGCTGAGGCTGAGCAGTTCTTC 14 few TRBV5-1 NA TRBJ2-1
CASLPGPNTGELFF TGCGCCAGCCTACCGGGACCGAACACCGGGGAGCTGTTTTTT 14 few TRBV5-1 NA TRBJ2-2
CATSEEGQGGETQYF TGTGCCACCAGTGAGGAGGGACAGGGAGGGGAGACCCAGTACTTC 15 NA TRBV24-1 TRBD1 TRBJ2-5
CASSPSGGLAGDNEQFF TGTGCCAGCAGCCCCAGCGGAGGGCTAGCGGGAGACAATGAGCAGTTCTTC 17 NA TRBV7-9 TRBD2 TRBJ2-1
CASRTTGSGGGYTF TGTGCCAGCAGGACCACAGGGTCGGGTGGTGGCTACACCTTC 14 NA TRBV28 NA TRBJ1-2
CASSVDSANTGELFF TGTGCCAGCAGCGTAGATAGTGCGAACACCGGGGAGCTGTTTTTT 15 few TRBV9 NA TRBJ2-2
CASSQGYGGGRETQYF TGCGCCAGCAGCCAAGGGTACGGCGGGGGTCGGGAGACCCAGTACTTC 16 NA TRBV4-3 TRBD2 TRBJ2-5
CASSLAGSVGEQYF TGCGCCAGCAGCTTGGCCGGGTCCGTTGGGGAGCAGTACTTC 14 NA TRBV5-1 NA TRBJ2-7
CASSLAPSGGYEQFF TGCGCCAGCAGCTTGGCTCCTAGCGGGGGATATGAGCAGTTCTTC 15 many TRBV5-1 TRBD2 TRBJ2-1
CASSLGLDRATNEKLFF TGTGCCAGCAGTTTAGGTTTGGACAGGGCAACTAATGAAAAACTGTTTTTT 17 NA TRBV28 TRBD1 TRBJ1-4
CASSLNDRFPSYNEQFF TGTGCCAGCAGCTTAAACGACAGGTTCCCCTCCTACAATGAGCAGTTCTTC 17 NA TRBV7-9 NA TRBJ2-1
CASSWGLAGGPFPDTQYF TGTGCCAGCAGCTGGGGACTAGCGGGGGGGCCTTTTCCAGATACGCAGTATTTT 18 few TRBV5-6 TRBD2 TRBJ2-3
CASRPYDNEQYF TGTGCCAGCAGACCGTACGACAACGAGCAGTACTTC 12 NA TRBV28 NA TRBJ2-7
CASSTGGFNYEQYF TGTGCCAGCAGCACAGGGGGCTTTAACTACGAGCAGTACTTC 14 once TRBV7-8 TRBD1 TRBJ2-7
CASSLEWGAQPLQETQYF TGTGCCAGCAGCTTAGAGTGGGGGGCGCAACCACTACAAGAGACCCAGTACTTC 18 NA TRBV11-2 NA TRBJ2-5
CASSQSGTGDTEAFF TGCGCCAGCAGCCAATCTGGGACAGGGGACACTGAAGCTTTCTTT 15 NA TRBV4-1 TRBD1 TRBJ1-1
CAISERGRDTEAFF TGTGCCATCAGTGAAAGGGGGCGGGACACTGAAGCTTTCTTT 14 NA TRBV10-3 TRBD1 TRBJ1-1
CASPVPPQVLQETQYF TGTGCCAGCCCAGTACCACCCCAAGTCCTACAAGAGACCCAGTACTTC 16 few TRBV27 NA TRBJ2-5
CASSLQGRNTGELFF TGTGCCAGCAGCTTGCAGGGGCGGAACACCGGGGAGCTGTTTTTT 15 few TRBV5-5 NA TRBJ2-2
CSAKRFSSYNEQFF TGCAGTGCTAAGCGGTTTAGCTCCTACAATGAGCAGTTCTTC 14 many TRBV20-1 NA TRBJ2-1
CAISESVGSYNSPLHF TGTGCCATCAGTGAGTCGGTGGGCTCCTATAATTCACCCCTCCACTTT 16 few TRBV10-3 NA TRBJ1-6
CASSLFGRDYEQYF TGCGCCAGCAGCTTGTTTGGCAGGGACTACGAGCAGTACTTC 14 many TRBV5-1 NA TRBJ2-7
CASTQRADEQFF TGTGCCAGCACCCAGCGGGCGGATGAGCAGTTCTTC 12 NA TRBV28 NA TRBJ2-1
CASSLAQITGELFF TGTGCCAGCAGTTTAGCACAGATCACCGGGGAGCTGTTTTTT 14 NA TRBV12-3/TRBV12-4 NA TRBJ2-2
CASSLWVAGGPYEQYF TGTGCCAGCAGTTTATGGGTAGCGGGAGGGCCGTACGAGCAGTACTTC 16 NA TRBV27 TRBD2 TRBJ2-7
CASNMGGRLNNEQFF TGTGCCAGCAACATGGGCGGGAGGCTCAACAATGAGCAGTTCTTC 15 NA TRBV7-2 TRBD2 TRBJ2-1
CASSLDPGQGFTGELFF TGTGCCAGCAGCCTTGATCCGGGACAGGGATTCACCGGGGAGCTGTTTTTT 17 NA TRBV5-5 TRBD1 TRBJ2-2
CASSFGGTNTGELFF TGCGCCAGCAGCTTCGGCGGGACGAACACCGGGGAGCTGTTTTTT 15 once TRBV5-1 NA TRBJ2-2
CASSESGWNQPQHF TGTGCCAGCAGTGAGTCAGGGTGGAATCAGCCCCAGCATTTT 14 NA TRBV2 NA TRBJ1-5
CASSYSRGLGYTF TGTGCCAGCAGTTACTCGCGAGGGCTCGGCTACACCTTC 13 NA TRBV6-5 NA TRBJ1-2
CASSQRGQVYGYTF TGTGCCAGCAGCCAACGCGGACAAGTCTATGGCTACACCTTC 14 many TRBV3-1 NA TRBJ1-2
CASSPTSGGLRFSTDTQYF TGTGCCAGCAGCCCGACTAGCGGGGGGCTTAGATTCAGCACAGATACGCAGTATTTT 19 many TRBV11-3 TRBD2 TRBJ2-3
CASSLGRGPVWSRNNEQFF TGCGCCAGCAGCTTGGGCAGGGGGCCGGTCTGGTCCAGGAACAATGAGCAGTTCTTC 19 few TRBV5-1 TRBD1 TRBJ2-1
CASSEWRGANEKLFF TGTGCCAGCAGTGAATGGAGAGGGGCTAATGAAAAACTGTTTTTT 15 NA TRBV6-1 NA TRBJ1-4
CASSTQGNYGYTF TGTGCCAGCTCCACACAGGGGAACTATGGCTACACCTTC 13 NA TRBV18 TRBD1 TRBJ1-2
CSAPYSGAGNQPQHF TGCAGTGCTCCCTACTCAGGGGCAGGGAATCAGCCCCAGCATTTT 15 few TRBV20-1 NA TRBJ1-5